What follows are 8 T cell receptor beta chains derived from one specimen sequenced in a study of blood T cells in healthy people across ages. Alongside a J-beta primer mix, a sample-barcoded 5' primer served in a second PCR lasting roughly 6 to 12 cycles. TCRdb reanalysed the 5' RACE reads using MiXCR and keeps one entry per CDR3 protein. The sample carries roughly 830,000 distinct CDR3 sequences, around 68% recorded once. Sequenced input: blood. Receptors were obtained from a man aged 25 to 45 in good health.

This clonotype was detected once. This rearrangement joins TRBV7-2 to TRBJ2-4, with 9 bases identical to TRBD2. The J call could be wrong; TRBJ2-7 is a better fit for the DNA end. CDR1 and CDR2 (germline): SGHTA, FQGNSA. This CDR3 has 13 amino acids. DNA of the CDR3: TGTGCCAGCAGCTCGACTAGCGGCTACGAGCAGTACTTC. Protein product: CASSSTSGYEQYF.

Comment on this clonotype: Mismatch with germline at one junction end may stem from a read error. The chain joins TRBV5-5 to TRBJ2-1; D is ambiguous. This CDR3 has 13 residues. Germline loops: CDR1 SGHKS, CDR2 YYEKEE (reference sequence). The CDR3 DNA sequence: TGTGCCAGCAGCTTTGTTCCTCACAATGAGCGGTTCTTC. Encoded protein: CASSFVPHNERFF.

This chain joins TRBV28 and TRBJ2-7, with D perhaps being TRBD1 or TRBD2 (5 bases each). This CDR3 spans 14 amino acids. Trimming left V 4 bases short and J 2 bases short, with 12 bases between. The V gene's germline CDR1 is MDHEN and CDR2 SYDVKM. CDR3 DNA sequence: TGTGCCAGCAGTTCTCCGGGACGGCCCTACGAGCAGTACTTC. It codes for CASSSPGRPYEQYF.

The J gene is TRBJ2-1, the V gene TRBV21-1; TRBD2 reflects the table's D call only, with no check against the DNA. TRBV21-1 is described as a pseudogene. This CDR3 has 16 residues. The CDR3 sequence: CASSTPGPGRHNEQFF. In nucleotides, the CDR3 is TGTGCCAGCAGCACCCCGGGACCCGGGAGGCACAATGAGCAGTTCTTC.

The chain links TRBV14 to TRBJ2-7; maybe TRBD2 (6 bases). CDR1 and CDR2 from the germline V gene are SGHDN and FVKESK. This CDR3 has 16 residues. V was shortened by 1 base and J by 0 bases, with 13 bases between the two germline ends. In nucleotides, the CDR3 is TGTGCCAGCAGCCAAGTGGGGACTGTTCCCTCCTACGAGCAGTACTTC. Protein: CASSQVGTVPSYEQYF.

The chain employs TRBV7-2 and TRBJ1-2; D perhaps matches TRBD1 (5 bases). The germline gives CDR1 SGHTA, CDR2 FQGNSA. CDR3 length: 15 residues. Trimming removed 1 base from V and 7 bases from J, with 16 bases in between. The CDR3 sequence is CASSLVGTPSFGYTF. The CDR3 region has the DNA TGTGCCAGCAGCTTAGTCGGGACCCCCTCGTTTGGCTACACCTTC.

This clonotype has only a few counts. For the CDR3, the DNA is TGTGCCACTTCTGTGGGCAGCCCTTCCTACGAGCAGTACTTC. Protein: CATSVGSPSYEQYF. The chain employs TRBV6-2 or TRBV6-3 and TRBJ2-7; D is undetermined. Germline CDR1 MNHEY, CDR2 SVGEGT. The CDR3 is 14 residues long. The V and J ends lost 10 bases and 1 base respectively, with 17 bases between them.

V is TRBV27 and J is TRBJ2-1, with D hard to call. This CDR3 is 13 amino acids long. Germline CDR1 and CDR2: MNHEY and SMNVEV (reference sequence). Trimming removed 3 bases from V and 8 bases from J, with 11 bases in between. The CDR3 coding sequence is TGTGCCAGCAGTTTCCATTGGCTAGATGAGCAGTTCTTC. It codes for CASSFHWLDEQFF.